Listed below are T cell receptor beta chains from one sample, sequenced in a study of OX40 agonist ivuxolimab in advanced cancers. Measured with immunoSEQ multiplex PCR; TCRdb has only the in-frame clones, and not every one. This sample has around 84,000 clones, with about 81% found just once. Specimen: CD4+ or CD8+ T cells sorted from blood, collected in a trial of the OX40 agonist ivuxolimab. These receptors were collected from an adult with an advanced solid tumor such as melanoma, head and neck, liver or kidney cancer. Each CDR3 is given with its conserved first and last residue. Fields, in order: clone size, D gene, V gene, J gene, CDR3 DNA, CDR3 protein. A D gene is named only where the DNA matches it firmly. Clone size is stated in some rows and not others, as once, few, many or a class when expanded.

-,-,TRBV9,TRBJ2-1,TGTGCCAGCAGCCTCCGGTCGACTATTCTACAGCCCTACAATGAGCAGTTCTTC,CASSLRSTILQPYNEQFF
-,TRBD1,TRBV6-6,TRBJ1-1,TGTGCCAGCAGACCCCTAGACAGGGTAGCCACTGAAGCTTTCTTT,CASRPLDRVATEAFF
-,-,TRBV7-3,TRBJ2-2,TGTGCCAGCAGCCAACAGGCCGGGGAGCTGTTTTTT,CASSQQAGELFF
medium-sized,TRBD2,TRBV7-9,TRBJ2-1,TGTGCCAGCAGCCCAGGGGCGCTAGCGGGGGACTACAATGAGCAGTTCTTC,CASSPGALAGDYNEQFF
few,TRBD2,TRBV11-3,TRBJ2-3,TGTGCCAGCAGCTTTAGGCGGGGGGCCTCCACAGATACGCAGTATTTT,CASSFRRGASTDTQYF
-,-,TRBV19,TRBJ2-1,TGTGCCAGTACTAATGGGCGGAGAGGCTCCTACAATGAGCAGTTCTTC,CASTNGRRGSYNEQFF
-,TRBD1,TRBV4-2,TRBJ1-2,TGTGCCAGCAGCCAAGAGGGACAGGGGGACTATGGCTACACCTTC,CASSQEGQGDYGYTF
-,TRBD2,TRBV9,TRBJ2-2,TGTGCCAGCAGCGCCTCCGCGGTGGGGGGGAGGACCGGGGAGCTGTTTTTT,CASSASAVGGRTGELFF
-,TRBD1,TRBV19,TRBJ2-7,TGTGCCAGTAGCCGGGACAGGGACGAGCAGTACTTC,CASSRDRDEQYF
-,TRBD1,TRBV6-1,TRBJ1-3,TGTGCCAGCAGTGACGGGACAGTCGACACCATATATTTT,CASSDGTVDTIYF
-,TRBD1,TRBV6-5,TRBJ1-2,TGTGCCAGCCGACAGGGGCCGACCTATGGCTACACCTTC,CASRQGPTYGYTF
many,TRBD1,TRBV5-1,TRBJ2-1,TGCGCCAGCAGCTCACTATCCGGGACAGGGCTCGGGGGTGAGCAGTTCTTC,CASSSLSGTGLGGEQFF
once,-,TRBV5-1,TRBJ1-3,TGCGCCAGCAGGACTGGCTCTGGAAACACCATATATTTT,CASRTGSGNTIYF
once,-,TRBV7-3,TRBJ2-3,TGTGCCAGCAGCCCCCTTGGCCTCTCGACAGATACGCAGTATTTT,CASSPLGLSTDTQYF
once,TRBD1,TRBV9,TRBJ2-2,TGTGCCAGCAGCGTAGGGCAGGGGGCGCGGGGCACCGGGGAGCTGTTTTTT,CASSVGQGARGTGELFF
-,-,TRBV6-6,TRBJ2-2,TGTGCCAGCAGTTACAGGGAGGGGGCCACCGGGGAGCTGTTTTTT,CASSYREGATGELFF
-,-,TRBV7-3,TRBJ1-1,TGTGCCAGCAGCCTAACGGGGGCCTTGAACACTGAAGCTTTCTTT,CASSLTGALNTEAFF
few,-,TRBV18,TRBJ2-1,TGTGCCAGCTCACCAGAGAATGAGCAGTTCTTC,CASSPENEQFF
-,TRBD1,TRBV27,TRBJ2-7,TGTTCCAGGGGGCCCAACCCTTTCTACGAGCAGTACTTC,CSRGPNPFYEQYF
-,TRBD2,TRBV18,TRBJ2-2,TGTGCCAGCTCACCAGGGACTAGCGAGGCCGGGGAGCTGTTTTTT,CASSPGTSEAGELFF
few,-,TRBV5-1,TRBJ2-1,TGCGCCAGCAGCTTGGAGAGTAGCGCAACCTACAATGAGCAGTTCTTC,CASSLESSATYNEQFF
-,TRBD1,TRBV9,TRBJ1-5,TGTGCCAGCAGCTTGGCACCGGGACAGGATCAGCCCCAGCATTTT,CASSLAPGQDQPQHF
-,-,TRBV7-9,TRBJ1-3,TGTGCCAGCAGCTTAAGAGGCTCTGGAAACACCATATATTTT,CASSLRGSGNTIYF
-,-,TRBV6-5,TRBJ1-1,TGTGCCAGCGGCCGGACACAGGGGAACACTGAAGCTTTCTTT,CASGRTQGNTEAFF
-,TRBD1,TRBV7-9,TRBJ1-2,TGTGCCAGCAGCTTCCAGGGGGACTATGGCTACACCTTC,CASSFQGDYGYTF
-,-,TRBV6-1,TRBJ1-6,TGTGCCAGCAGTGAACTGCGTAATTCACCCCTCCACTTT,CASSELRNSPLHF
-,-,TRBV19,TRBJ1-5,TGTGCCAGTAGTAATAGTGGTTGGCTCAATAGCAATCAGCCCCAGCATTTT,CASSNSGWLNSNQPQHF
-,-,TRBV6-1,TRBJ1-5,TGTGCCAGCAGTGCCGGGACCCAAGGTCGCCAGCCCCAGCATTTT,CASSAGTQGRQPQHF
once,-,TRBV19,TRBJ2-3,TGTGCCAGTAGTATACTAGCTGCTAGCACAGATACGCAGTATTTT,CASSILAASTDTQYF
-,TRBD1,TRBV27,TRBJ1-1,TGTGCCAGCAGTTCGGGACAGGGGGAAAAAGCTTTCTTT,CASSSGQGEKAFF
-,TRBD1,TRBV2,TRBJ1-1,TGTGCCAGCAGAGGGACAGGGGGCATGAACACTGAAGCTTTCTTT,CASRGTGGMNTEAFF
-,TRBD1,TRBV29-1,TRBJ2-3,TGCAGCCCCCTGACAGGGGATACGCAGTATTTT,CSPLTGDTQYF
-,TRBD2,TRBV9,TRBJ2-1,TGTGCCAGCAGCTTCGGACTAGCGGGAGTCGATGAGCAGTTCTTC,CASSFGLAGVDEQFF
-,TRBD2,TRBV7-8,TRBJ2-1,TGTGCCAGCAGCCGAGGAATGGTAGCGGGAGTTGTTGAGCAGTTCTTC,CASSRGMVAGVVEQFF
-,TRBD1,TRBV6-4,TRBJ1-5,TGTGCCAGCAGTGACTCAGGGACAGGGGTTCAGCCCCAGCATTTT,CASSDSGTGVQPQHF
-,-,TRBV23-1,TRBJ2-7,TGCGCCAGCAGTCAATCTTTTATAAGGGGACCCTACGAGCAGTACTTC,CASSQSFIRGPYEQYF
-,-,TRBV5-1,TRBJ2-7,TGCGCCAGCAGCTTAGGCCAGGTCGGCTACGAGCAGTACTTC,CASSLGQVGYEQYF
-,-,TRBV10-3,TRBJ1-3,TGTGCCATCAGAGGCTCTGGAAACACCATATATTTT,CAIRGSGNTIYF
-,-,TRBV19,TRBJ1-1,TGTGCCAGTAGTATCGGGGCGAACACTGAAGCTTTCTTT,CASSIGANTEAFF
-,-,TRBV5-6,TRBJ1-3,TGTGCCAGCAGCTACATTTGGGGGAACGGAAACACCATATATTTT,CASSYIWGNGNTIYF
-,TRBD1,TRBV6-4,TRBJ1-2,TGTGCCAGCAGTGACTCAGGACAGGGCGTCTATGGCTACACCTTC,CASSDSGQGVYGYTF
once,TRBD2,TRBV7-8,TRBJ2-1,TGTGCCAGCAGCCACGGCGGGACTATGTACAATGAGCAGTTCTTC,CASSHGGTMYNEQFF
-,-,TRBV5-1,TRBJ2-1,TGCGCCAGCAGCGCGGGGGCTACCTACAATGAGCAGTTCTTC,CASSAGATYNEQFF
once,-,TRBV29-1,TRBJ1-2,TGCAGCGTTGATCCCAGGGATGGCTACACCTTC,CSVDPRDGYTF
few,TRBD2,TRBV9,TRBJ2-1,TGTGCCAGCAGCGTAGCCCTAGCGGGCTCCTACAATGAGCAGTTCTTC,CASSVALAGSYNEQFF
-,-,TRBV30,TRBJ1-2,TGTGCCTGGAGTGGAGGCAATGGCTACACCTTC,CAWSGGNGYTF
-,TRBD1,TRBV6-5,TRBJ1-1,TGTGCCAGCAGTTCCCCGGGACAGGGGGCAGTCACTGAAGCTTTCTTT,CASSSPGQGAVTEAFF
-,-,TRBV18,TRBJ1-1,TGTGCCAGCTCACCACTGACAGGCACGGACACTGAAGCTTTCTTT,CASSPLTGTDTEAFF
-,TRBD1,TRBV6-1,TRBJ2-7,TGTGCCAGCAGTGAAGCCGGGACAGGAGTTTCCCTCTCCTACGAGCAGTACTTC,CASSEAGTGVSLSYEQYF
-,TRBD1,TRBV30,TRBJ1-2,TGTGCCTGGAGTGTACCAGGGGGCAATGGCTACACCTTC,CAWSVPGGNGYTF
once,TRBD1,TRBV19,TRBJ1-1,TGTGCCAGCACCTCGACAGGGGATGAAGGCACTGAAGCTTTCTTT,CASTSTGDEGTEAFF
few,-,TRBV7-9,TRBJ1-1,TGTGCCAGCAGCTTACCCCTTGGGGGGACTGAAGCTTTCTTT,CASSLPLGGTEAFF
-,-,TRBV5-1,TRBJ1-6,TGCGCCAGCAGCTTCGCAGGGGTGAATTCACCCCTCCACTTT,CASSFAGVNSPLHF
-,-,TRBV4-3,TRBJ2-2,TGCGCCAGCAGGGGATACACCGGGGAGCTGTTTTTT,CASRGYTGELFF
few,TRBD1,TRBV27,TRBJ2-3,TGTGCCAGCAGTTTTGGTTGGGGACAGCCGGAAGATACGCAGTATTTT,CASSFGWGQPEDTQYF
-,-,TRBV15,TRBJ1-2,TGTGCCACCAGGAGGGAGAAGGGGCCGAACTATGGCTACACCTTC,CATRREKGPNYGYTF
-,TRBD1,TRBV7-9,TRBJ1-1,TGTGCCAGCAGCTCCCAGGGGGTCGGGAACACTGAAGCTTTCTTT,CASSSQGVGNTEAFF